This TCR beta chain appears in the sequencing data of a study of shared clonotypes between healthy human individuals. J gave up 3 bases and V 6 bases, and 7 bases lay outside the gene matches. The CDR3 is made up of 16 amino acids. CDR1 and CDR2 (germline): SGHVS, FNYEAQ. Whole-study findings and limits: Sorted-subset sequencing was shown by rarefaction to be incomplete despite large depth.

As for this clone: Antigen specificity is unknown.

The sorted-subset replicate PCRs were given about 210 ng DNA, which is tens of thousands of T cell genomes. Produced via immunoSEQ multiplex PCR; TCRdb's table is partial and in-frame only. The sample has 550,000 to 800,000 clones, about 74% seen once; the top ten hold 1.5% to 2%. This TCR derives from a woman in her thirties in good health. The V call is TRBV7-6, the J call TRBJ2-5, with 13 bases that match TRBD2. Sequenced sample: memory CD4+ T cells sorted from blood. Subset indicated: CD45RA-negative fraction. The CDR3 sequence is CASSSTSGRAKETQYF. For the CDR3, the DNA is TGTGCCAGCAGTTCTACTAGCGGGAGGGCTAAAGAGACCCAGTACTTC.